The 21 T cell receptor beta chains given below trace back to one sample, sequenced in a study of CD8+ T cells in alopecia areata. RNA extraction was followed by reverse transcription into cDNA, which acted as the sequencing template. Some clones are missing from TCRdb's copy, which holds only in-frame ones; the method was immunoSEQ multiplex PCR. Among about 200,000 clones listed, 50% to 70% were seen once. Treatment defined: oral pan-JAK inhibitor, 5-10 mg twice daily. Sequencing used CD4+ T cells sorted from blood, obtained at week 4, from a patient treated with tofacitinib. Receptors originate from a human donor with alopecia areata.

The chain employs TRBV30 and TRBJ1-1; D not certain. The CDR3 is made up of 9 amino acids. V lost 7 bases and J 8 bases, leaving 8 bases between the germline ends. Germline V lookup: CDR1 GTSNPN, CDR2 SVGIG (reference sequence). CDR3 in amino acids: CASQEEAFF. The CDR3 DNA is TGTGCCTCCCAAGAAGAAGCTTTCTTT. Full variable domain (rest looked up from reference TRBV30 and TRBJ1-1): SQTIHQWPATLVQPVGSPLSLECTVEGTSNPNLYWYRQAAGRGLQLLFYSVGIGQISSEVPQNLSASRPQDRQFILSSKKLLLSDSGFYLCASQEEAFFGQGTRLTVV.

V gene TRBV4-3 combines with J gene TRBJ1-2, with D tentatively TRBD1 (5 bases). Germline V gene lookup returns CDR1 LGHNA and CDR2 YSLEER. The CDR3 spans 14 residues. Trimming cost V 0 bases and J 5 bases, with 10 bases left between them. CDR3 sequence reads: CASSQETALYGYTF. The CDR3 DNA reads as TGCGCCAGCAGCCAAGAGACAGCCTTATATGGCTACACCTTC.

CDR3 sequence reads: CASSLGQEVHGYTF. The CDR3 DNA sequence: TGTGCCAGCAGCTTAGGGCAGGAAGTCCATGGCTACACCTTC. This chain uses TRBV7-9 with TRBJ1-2; no clear D. The CDR3 covers 14 residues. V was shortened by 1 base and J by 6 bases, with 12 bases between the two germline ends. From germline, CDR1 is SEHNR and CDR2 FQNEAQ (reference sequence).

The V call is TRBV6-5, the J call TRBJ2-5, with D perhaps matching TRBD1 (5 bases). This CDR3 has 14 amino acids. Between the trimmed V and J ends, which lost 0 bases and 4 bases, there was a span of 9 bases. The germline CDR1 and CDR2 sequences are MNHEY and SVGAGI. The CDR3 protein is CASSYSGAGETQYF. CDR3 nucleotides: TGTGCCAGCAGTTACTCAGGGGCAGGAGAGACCCAGTACTTC.

In its sample, this clone was seen a few times. V gene TRBV30 combines with J gene TRBJ1-6; maybe TRBD1 (6 bases). Germline loops: CDR1 GTSNPN, CDR2 SVGIG (reference sequence). The V end was cut by 2 bases, the J end by 8 bases, with 16 bases between. This CDR3 has 15 residues. The CDR3 DNA is TGTGCCTGGAGTCCCCCCAGGGGATTTGATTCACCCCTCCACTTT. This codes for CAWSPPRGFDSPLHF.

This clone has just a few counts. The DNA of the CDR3 is TGTGCCAGCAGCTTAGTTCTAAACCCCCGCACAGATACGCAGTATTTT. The encoded protein is CASSLVLNPRTDTQYF. The chain uses TRBV7-2 and TRBJ2-3; D call uncertain. The CDR3 loop spans 16 amino acids. Germline-derived CDR1 and CDR2 are SGHTA and FQGNSA. V was shortened by 1 base and J by 1 base, with 12 bases between the two germline ends. The full variable domain, with the rest looked up from reference TRBV7-2 and TRBJ2-3, is GAGVSQSPSNKVTEKGKDVELRCDPISGHTALYWYRQSLGQGLEFLIYFQGNSAPDKSGLPSDRFSAERTGGSVSTLTIQRTQQEDSAVYLCASSLVLNPRTDTQYFGPGTRLTVL.

There are a few counts of this clone. This sequence joins TRBV7-9 and TRBJ1-6; no reliable D call. The length of the CDR3 is 14 residues. Germline loops: CDR1 SEHNR, CDR2 FQNEAQ (reference sequence). With 2 bases removed from V and 8 bases from J, the gap between germline ends came to 10 bases. CDR3 amino acids: CASSLNSNDSPLHF. DNA for the CDR3: TGTGCCAGCAGCTTAAACAGCAATGATTCACCCCTCCACTTT.

This clone has ten or more counts. The identical CDR3 is also encoded by other nucleotide sequences in the sample. V is TRBV30 and J is TRBJ1-5; TRBD1 might be the D (5 bases). The V gene's germline CDR1 is GTSNPN and CDR2 SVGIG (reference sequence). V was trimmed by 3 bases and J by 3 bases, leaving 9 bases between them. This CDR3 is built from 13 residues. The CDR3 region is CAWSGGDNQPQHF. The CDR3 nucleotides are TGTGCCTGGAGCGGAGGGGACAATCAGCCCCAGCATTTT. The whole variable domain, remainder taken from reference TRBV30 and TRBJ1-5, is SQTIHQWPATLVQPVGSPLSLECTVEGTSNPNLYWYRQAAGRGLQLLFYSVGIGQISSEVPQNLSASRPQDRQFILSSKKLLLSDSGFYLCAWSGGDNQPQHFGDGTRLSIL.

The rearrangement links TRBV5-1 to TRBJ2-3, with 8 bases aligning to TRBD2. Germline CDR1 and CDR2: SGHRS and YFSETQ. The junction had 6 bases not matched to a gene; V was cut back by 6 bases and J by 0 bases. The CDR3 is 15 residues long. The CDR3 is CASMGLESSTDTQYF. CDR3 sequence (DNA): TGCGCCAGCATGGGACTAGAGTCTAGCACAGATACGCAGTATTTT.

This clone was counted only a few times. The chain has TRBV6-6 and TRBJ1-6, with TRBD1 matching 9 bases. Germline CDR1 MNHNY, CDR2 SVGAGI (reference sequence). CDR3 length: 16 amino acids. With V trimmed by 7 bases and J by 7 bases, 11 bases remained unmatched. The CDR3 reads CASTLLGTGRNSPLHF. The CDR3 coding sequence is TGTGCCAGCACCCTCCTCGGGACAGGGAGAAATTCACCCCTCCACTTT.

The CDR3 region has the DNA TGTGCCAGCAGGAAAACAGGGACCCACACAGATACGCAGTATTTT. It yields the protein CASRKTGTHTDTQYF. The rearrangement joins TRBV7-3 to TRBJ2-3; weak D call: TRBD1 (6 bases). The V gene lost 6 bases and the J gene lost 2 bases, with 15 bases spanning the gap. Germline CDR1 reads SGHTA; CDR2 reads FQGTGA. The CDR3 covers 15 residues.

The genes are TRBV5-1 and TRBJ2-3; D is ambiguous. This CDR3 contains 14 residues. V lost 0 bases and J 6 bases, leaving 11 bases between the germline ends. Germline loops: CDR1 SGHRS, CDR2 YFSETQ. The CDR3 here is CASSLELGMDTQYF. CDR3 nucleotide sequence: TGCGCCAGCAGCTTGGAGCTGGGTATGGATACGCAGTATTTT.

This clone has only a few counts. Other DNA sequences within the sample encode an identical CDR3. The chain recombines TRBV29-1 with TRBJ1-5; 7 nucleotides match TRBD1. V gave up 6 bases and J gave up 1 base; unmatched junction bases: 3. The CDR3 has 13 residues. Germline CDR1 is SQVTM and CDR2 is ANQGSEA. This CDR3 is CSVAGGSNQPQHF. As DNA, the CDR3 is TGCAGCGTCGCAGGGGGAAGCAATCAGCCCCAGCATTTT.

This clone has more than one count but fewer than ten. The chain combines TRBV21-1 with TRBJ1-5; the table's D call TRBD1 went unverified against the DNA. TRBV21-1 is a known pseudogene. The CDR3 length is 14 residues. The CDR3 sequence is CASSKSGVGQPQHF. In DNA, the CDR3 is TGTGCCAGCAGCAAATCAGGGGTTGGTCAGCCCCAGCATTTT.

The chain uses TRBV29-1 and TRBJ1-2, with TRBD1 matching over 7 bases. J lost 3 bases, V lost 6 bases, and 4 bases had no gene match. The CDR3 spans 12 residues. Germline values: CDR1 SQVTM, CDR2 ANQGSEA. The CDR3 region is CSVLTGDYGYTF. CDR3 nucleotides: TGCAGCGTCCTCACAGGGGACTATGGCTACACCTTC.

J is TRBJ1-4 and V is TRBV30; TRBD1 is a possible D gene (5 bases). The CDR3 extends over 14 amino acids. Germline V gene sequence: CDR1 GTSNPN, CDR2 SVGIG (reference sequence). V was shortened by 5 bases and J by 8 bases, with 18 bases between the two germline ends. CDR3 in amino acids: CAWSSEGEGEKLFF. CDR3 sequence (DNA): TGTGCCTGGTCATCGGAAGGGGAAGGAGAAAAACTGTTTTTT. Using reference TRBV30 and TRBJ1-4 for the parts outside the CDR3, the full variable domain is SQTIHQWPATLVQPVGSPLSLECTVEGTSNPNLYWYRQAAGRGLQLLFYSVGIGQISSEVPQNLSASRPQDRQFILSSKKLLLSDSGFYLCAWSSEGEGEKLFFGSGTQLSVL.

This rearrangement joins TRBV5-6 to TRBJ2-7, with 9 bases identical to TRBD1. The CDR3 sequence is 17 residues long. Germline V gives CDR1 SGHDT, CDR2 YYEEEE. J lost 1 base, V lost 3 bases, and 11 bases had no gene match. The DNA of the CDR3 is TGTGCCAGCAGCTCCGGGCCTGGGGACAGGGCGTCCTACGAGCAGTACTTC. Residues: CASSSGPGDRASYEQYF. Full variable domain (outside the CDR3, taken from reference TRBV5-6 and TRBJ2-7): DAGVTQSPTHLIKTRGQQVTLRCSPKSGHDTVSWYQQALGQGPQFIFQYYEEEERQRGNFPDRFSGHQFPNYSSELNVNALLLGDSALYLCASSSGPGDRASYEQYFGPGTRLTVT.

The genes are TRBV29-1 and TRBJ1-4, with a tentative D call TRBD1 (6 bases). This CDR3 region has 13 residues. Germline CDR1 and CDR2: SQVTM and ANQGSEA. The V end lost 6 bases, the J end lost 10 bases, and 18 bases lay between the germline ends. CDR3 residues: CSVGGAGAGKLFF. The CDR3 DNA sequence: TGCAGCGTGGGAGGGGCAGGGGCTGGAAAACTGTTTTTT.

The chain combines TRBV2 with TRBJ2-2, with 8 bases identical to TRBD2. This CDR3 spans 15 amino acids. Per germline, CDR1 SNHLY and CDR2 FYNNEI. The V and J ends lost 6 bases and 6 bases, in that order; junction bases with no gene match: 9. The DNA of the CDR3 is TGTGCCAGCAGCTTACGACTAGCGACCCCCGGGGAGCTGTTTTTT. Protein: CASSLRLATPGELFF.

The rearrangement joins TRBV5-1 to TRBJ2-7, with D unresolved. Germline V gene sequence: CDR1 SGHRS, CDR2 YFSETQ. Trimming took off 3 bases at V and 5 bases at J, with 21 bases between the two ends. The CDR3 runs to 16 residues. The CDR3 is CASSSRPSDIPDEQYF. In DNA, the CDR3 is TGCGCCAGCAGCTCACGACCCTCCGACATACCGGACGAGCAGTACTTC.

The chain joins TRBV11-3 to TRBJ1-1, with 7 bases matching TRBD1. The trim removed 4 bases at V and 2 bases at J, leaving 7 bases unmatched. Germline CDR1 SGHNT, CDR2 YENEEA. The CDR3 is 15 residues long. The CDR3 nucleotides are TGTGCCAGCAGCTCGGGACAGTCGCCTAACACTGAAGCTTTCTTT. Its translation is CASSSGQSPNTEAFF.